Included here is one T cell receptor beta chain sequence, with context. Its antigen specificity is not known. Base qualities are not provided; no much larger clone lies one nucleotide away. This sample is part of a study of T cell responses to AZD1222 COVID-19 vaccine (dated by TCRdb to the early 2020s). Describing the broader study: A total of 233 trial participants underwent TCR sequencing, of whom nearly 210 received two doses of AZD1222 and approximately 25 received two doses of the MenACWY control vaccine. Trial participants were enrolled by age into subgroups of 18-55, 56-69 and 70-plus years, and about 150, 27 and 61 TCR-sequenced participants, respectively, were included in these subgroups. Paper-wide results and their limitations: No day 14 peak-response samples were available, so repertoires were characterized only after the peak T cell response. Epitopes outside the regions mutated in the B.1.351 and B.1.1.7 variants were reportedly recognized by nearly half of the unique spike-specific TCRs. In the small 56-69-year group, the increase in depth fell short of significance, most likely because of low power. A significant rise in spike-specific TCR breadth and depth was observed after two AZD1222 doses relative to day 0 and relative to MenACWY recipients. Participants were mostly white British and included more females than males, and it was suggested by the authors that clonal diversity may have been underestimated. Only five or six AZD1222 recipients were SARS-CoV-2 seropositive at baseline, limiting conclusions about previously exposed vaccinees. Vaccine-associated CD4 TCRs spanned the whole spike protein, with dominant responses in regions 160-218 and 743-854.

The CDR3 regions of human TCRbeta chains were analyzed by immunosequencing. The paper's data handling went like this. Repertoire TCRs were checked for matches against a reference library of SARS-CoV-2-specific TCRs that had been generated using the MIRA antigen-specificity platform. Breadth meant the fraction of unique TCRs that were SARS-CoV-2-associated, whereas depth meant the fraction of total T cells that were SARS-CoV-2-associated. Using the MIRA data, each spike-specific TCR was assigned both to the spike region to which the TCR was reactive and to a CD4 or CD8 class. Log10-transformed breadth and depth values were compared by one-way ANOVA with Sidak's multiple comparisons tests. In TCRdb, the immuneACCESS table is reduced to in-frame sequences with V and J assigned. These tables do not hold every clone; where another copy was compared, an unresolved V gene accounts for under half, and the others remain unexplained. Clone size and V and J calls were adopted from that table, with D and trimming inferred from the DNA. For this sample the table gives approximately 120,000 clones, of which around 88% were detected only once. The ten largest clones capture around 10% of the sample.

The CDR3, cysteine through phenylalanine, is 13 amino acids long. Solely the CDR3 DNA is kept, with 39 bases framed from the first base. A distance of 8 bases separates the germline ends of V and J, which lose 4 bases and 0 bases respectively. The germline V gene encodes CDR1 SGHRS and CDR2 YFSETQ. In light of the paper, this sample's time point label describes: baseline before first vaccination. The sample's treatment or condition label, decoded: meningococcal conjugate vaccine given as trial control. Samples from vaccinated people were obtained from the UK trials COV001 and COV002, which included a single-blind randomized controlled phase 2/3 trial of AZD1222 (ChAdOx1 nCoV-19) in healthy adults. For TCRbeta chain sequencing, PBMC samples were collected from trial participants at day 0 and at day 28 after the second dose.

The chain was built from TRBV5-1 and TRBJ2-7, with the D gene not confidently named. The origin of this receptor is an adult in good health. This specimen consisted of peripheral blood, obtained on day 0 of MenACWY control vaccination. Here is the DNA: TGCGCCAGCAGCCCCACCGGCTCCTACGAGCAGTACTTC. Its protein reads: CASSPTGSYEQYF.